This is a list of T cell receptor beta chains from one sample in a study of response to subunit inactivated influenza vaccine. Via MiXCR, TCRdb re-called the RT-PCR reads, giving one row per CDR3 protein. The sample yields 710,000 or so distinct CDR3 sequences, roughly 14% seen once. The sequences come from PBMCs from blood, collected 12 days after vaccination. The receptors stem from a man aged 50 to 59 who received an inactivated influenza vaccine. Both conserved end residues are part of each CDR3. Only some rows state a clone size, as once, few, many or a class for expanded clones.

TRBV7-9 | once | CASSELGSRTDTQYF
TRBV20-1 | NA | CSASGVLRFTGELFF
TRBV28 | few | CASSFSPAERLSSTDTQYF
TRBV5-1 | few | CASSLTGQGDQPQHF
TRBV12-3/TRBV12-4 | few | CASTRGERTEAFF
TRBV12-3/TRBV12-4 | many | CASKGLPHEQFF
TRBV7-2 | NA | CASSLAQQGTGELFF
TRBV19 | NA | CASSISDYNEQFF
TRBV28 | many | CASRYRAPSYEQYF
TRBV29-1 | few | CSVETGTNYGYTF
TRBV4-2 | few | CASSQGTTGYEQYF
TRBV29-1 | few | CSVMGLGNTEAFF
TRBV15 | few | CATRDQAGGGREQYF
TRBV4-1 | NA | CASSQEKGLARTGELFF
TRBV18 | NA | CASSPLEYQVSNTEAFF
TRBV4-3 | many | CASSQERERTSGANVLTF
TRBV9 | NA | CASSAHREVGYERFF
TRBV20-1 | NA | CSANRRNTEAFF
TRBV15 | NA | CATSSRFLGGDTQYF
TRBV10-3 | many | CAIKDTEFGELFF
TRBV15 | many | CATSNRGGQETQYF
TRBV20-1 | few | CSARKRGQVYGYTF
TRBV7-3 | few | CASSLTTGVKPSYNEQFF
TRBV5-1 | few | CASSRDSPNTGELFF
TRBV5-1 | NA | CASSLEVGSTEAFF
TRBV9 | NA | CASSTTGGRLDTQYF
TRBV29-1 | many | CSVVVTGELFF
TRBV7-2 | NA | CASSSLGGGTEAFF
TRBV21-1 | NA | CASGIESSYNEQFF
TRBV20-1 | NA | CSASVSGATNEQFF
TRBV4-3 | NA | CASSQDLAGTEALF
TRBV30 | NA | CAWRLPGQTLNSPLHF
TRBV6-2/TRBV6-3 | NA | CASSYRRAAKNIQYF
TRBV2 | NA | CASSEIRRSNEQFF
TRBV19 | few | CASSMTSLAYNEQFF
TRBV3-1 | NA | CASSYRQGEAFF
TRBV28 | many | CASSPIAGGSYNEQFF
TRBV18 | many | CASSPAGGNYEQYF
TRBV10-3 | NA | CATRGQQGQETQYF
TRBV6-1 | NA | CASSAVPPPMNTEAFF
TRBV9 | NA | CASSVAGGGQVETQYF